This T cell receptor beta chain appears in the sequencing data of a study of Ad26.COV2.S vaccination and SARS-CoV-2 variants. Study at large: Intramuscular Ad26.COV2.S doses were given once or twice, 56 days apart. Study-wide points: Vaccine and placebo recipients had similar non-spike TCR breadth. Measures of TCR breadth and depth may have fallen short of total T cell responses. Those who received the vaccine showed greater spike-specific TCR breadth than those given placebo.

Sequenced by immunoSEQ multiplex PCR; TCRdb stores in-frame clones only, minus some. The repertoire has about 390,000 clones, 70% to 90% of them found once; the top ten carry 3.5%. Germline lookup yields CDR1 DFQATT and CDR2 SNEGSKA (reference sequence). V lost 5 bases to trimming and J lost 5 bases, with 10 bases between them. The CDR3 covers 11 residues. Stated treatment: some 20 received Ad26.COV2.S at low or high dose, single or two shots; roughly five received placebo; per-sample allocation not given. Specimens were obtained on day 63 following the first vaccine or placebo injection. Details on this clone: The antigen is not known.

The sequences come from peripheral blood, collected in a trial of Ad26.COV2.S vaccine versus placebo. This chain joins TRBV20-1 and TRBJ2-7, with D perhaps TRBD2 (6 bases). This sequence was found in a person between 18 and 59 years old who received the Ad26.COV2.S COVID-19 vaccine or a placebo. As DNA, the CDR3 is TGCAGTGCTGCGGCGGGGAACGAGCAGTACTTC. Its protein product is CSAAAGNEQYF.